Here is one T cell receptor beta chain with its context. Its antigen is undetermined. The sample is drawn from a study of blood T cells in healthy people across ages. Study observations and caveats: A roughly linear fall in TCR beta diversity per million T cells was seen with increasing age. Donor CMV status, an unknown factor, possibly confounded changes in expanded clonotypes.

V was cut by 3 bases and J by 5 bases, with 11 bases left in between. This CDR3 region has 14 residues. CDR1 is ENHRY and CDR2 is SYGVKD in the germline V gene. With a J-beta primer mix and a sample-barcoded 5' primer, a second PCR ran 7 to 11 cycles. A template-switch adaptor with 12 random nucleotides tagged each cDNA molecule. A single record per CDR3 protein comes from TCRdb applying MiXCR to the 5' RACE reads. Among 600,000 or so distinct CDR3 sequences listed, roughly 43% were seen once. The individuals who served as donors were healthy Caucasians living in Russia, aged about 6 to 95. Sample: blood. The receptor comes from an elderly man in good health. V gene TRBV10-3 combines with J gene TRBJ1-5; no reliable D call. CDR3 nucleotides: TGTGCCATCAGTGACACTCGGGCAGATCAGCCCCAGCATTTT. This codes for CAISDTRADQPQHF.